The 8 T cell receptor beta chains below were found in one sample sequenced in a study of OX40 agonist ivuxolimab in advanced cancers. TCRdb's table, derived via immunoSEQ multiplex PCR, lists solely in-frame clones and lacks some. The profile shows about 36,000 clones, just under 75% of them singletons. The sample consisted of CD4+ or CD8+ T cells sorted from blood, taken in a trial of the OX40 agonist ivuxolimab. The receptors originated from an adult with an advanced solid tumor such as melanoma, head and neck, liver or kidney cancer.

This clone was recorded a few times. The gene calls are TRBV6-5 and TRBJ1-6, with D unclear. The CDR3 is 13 amino acids. CDR1 is MNHEY and CDR2 is SVGAGI in the germline V gene. Trimming cost V 5 bases and J 9 bases, with 11 bases left between them. CDR3 DNA: TGTGCCAGCAGTCAACATGACGGTTCACCCCTCCACTTT. Translated, it gives CASSQHDGSPLHF.

CDR3 in DNA: TGTGCCAGCCAGGGGGCGAGGACCTACGAGCAGTACGTC. Its translation is CASQGARTYEQYV. The rearrangement uses TRBV6-1 and TRBJ2-7; 8 nucleotides agree with TRBD1. The junction had 5 bases not matched to a gene; V was cut back by 8 bases and J by 2 bases. CDR1 is MNHNS, CDR2 SASEGT, per germline. The CDR3 covers 13 residues.

The J gene is TRBJ2-4, the V gene TRBV29-1; possibly TRBD2 for D (5 bases). This CDR3 is built from 12 residues. Deletions cut 6 bases from V and 7 bases from J, with 13 bases between. In germline, CDR1 is SQVTM, CDR2 ANQGSEA. The CDR3 bases are TGCAGCGTCGAGGGATTTGGGAACATTCAGTACTTC. This encodes CSVEGFGNIQYF. The full variable domain, with the rest looked up from reference TRBV29-1 and TRBJ2-4, is SAVISQKPSRDICQRGTSLTIQCQVDSQVTMMFWYRQQPGQSLTLIATANQGSEATYESGFVIDKFPISRPNLTFSTLTVSNMSPEDSSIYLCSVEGFGNIQYFGAGTRLSVL.

The chain combines TRBV9 with TRBJ1-1; D is perhaps TRBD1 (5 bases). Germline values: CDR1 SGDLS, CDR2 YYNGEE. V dropped 2 bases and J dropped 1 base, with 9 bases sitting between them. This CDR3 is 14 amino acids long. Here the CDR3 reads CASSVSQGNTEAFF. DNA of the CDR3: TGTGCCAGCAGCGTTAGTCAGGGGAACACTGAAGCTTTCTTT.

The chain is built from TRBV29-1 and TRBJ2-2; D gene ambiguous. The CDR3 runs to 13 residues. The germline gives CDR1 SQVTM, CDR2 ANQGSEA. With 3 bases removed from V and 0 bases from J, the gap between germline ends came to 5 bases. This chain's CDR3 is CSVDPANTGELFF. The DNA for the CDR3 is TGCAGCGTTGATCCCGCGAACACCGGGGAGCTGTTTTTT.

The chain uses TRBV30 and TRBJ1-2; D possibly corresponds to TRBD1 (5 bases). Trimming stripped 3 bases from V and 8 bases from J, with 16 bases between. The germline CDR1 and CDR2 sequences are GTSNPN and SVGIG (reference sequence). This CDR3 contains 13 residues. The CDR3 bases are TGTGCCTGGAGATTCGGGACTTCTGGCGGCTACACCTTC. Its translation: CAWRFGTSGGYTF.

CDR3 nucleotide sequence: TGCGCCAGCAGCCGACAGGGGGTCAATGAAAAACTGTTTTTT. This codes for CASSRQGVNEKLFF. The chain is built from TRBV5-1 and TRBJ1-4, with 9 bases fitting TRBD1. Germline-derived CDR1 and CDR2 are SGHRS and YFSETQ. The ends lost 4 bases at V and 5 bases at J; junction bases unmatched: 3. The CDR3 is 14 residues long.

The chain uses TRBV28 and TRBJ1-5; no firm D call. Germline assignment: CDR1 MDHEN and CDR2 SYDVKM. The CDR3 loop spans 14 amino acids. Trimming removed 2 bases from V and 3 bases from J, with 8 bases in between. Here the CDR3 DNA reads TGTGCCAGCAGTTTAGGGCACCACAATCAGCCCCAGCATTTT. Translated, it gives CASSLGHHNQPQHF. Based on the CDR3 plus reference TRBV28 and TRBJ1-5, the full variable domain is DVKVTQSSRYLVKRTGEKVFLECVQDMDHENMFWYRQDPGLGLRLIYFSYDVKMKEKGDIPEGYSVSREKKERFSLILESASTNQTSMYLCASSLGHHNQPQHFGDGTRLSIL.